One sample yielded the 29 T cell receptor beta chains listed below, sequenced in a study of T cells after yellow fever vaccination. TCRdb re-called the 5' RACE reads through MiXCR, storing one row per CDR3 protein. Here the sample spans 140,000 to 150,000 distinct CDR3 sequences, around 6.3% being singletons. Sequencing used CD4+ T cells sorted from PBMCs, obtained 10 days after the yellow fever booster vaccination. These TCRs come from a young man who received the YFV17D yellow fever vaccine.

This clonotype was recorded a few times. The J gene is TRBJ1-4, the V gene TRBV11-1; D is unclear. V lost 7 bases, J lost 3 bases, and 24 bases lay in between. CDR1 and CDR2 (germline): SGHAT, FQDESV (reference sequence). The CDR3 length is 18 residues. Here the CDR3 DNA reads TGTGCCAGCACCGCGAGGCGGTCCGGTCGGTTAGCTAATGAAAAACTGTTTTTT. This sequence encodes CASTARRSGRLANEKLFF.

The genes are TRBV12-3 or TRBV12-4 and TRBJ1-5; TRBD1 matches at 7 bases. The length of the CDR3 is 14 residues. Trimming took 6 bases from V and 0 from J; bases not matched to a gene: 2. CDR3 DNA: TGTGCCAGCAGCCGGGACAGTAGCAATCAGCCCCAGCATTTT. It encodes CASSRDSSNQPQHF.

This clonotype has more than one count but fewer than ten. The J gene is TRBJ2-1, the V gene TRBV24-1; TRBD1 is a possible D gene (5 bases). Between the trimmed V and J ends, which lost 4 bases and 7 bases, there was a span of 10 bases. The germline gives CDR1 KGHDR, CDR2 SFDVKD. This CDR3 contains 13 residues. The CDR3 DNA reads TGTGCCACCAGTGAAACTGACAGTAATGAGCAGTTCTTC. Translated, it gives CATSETDSNEQFF.

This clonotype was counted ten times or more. For the CDR3, the DNA is TGCGCCAGCAGCCAAGAACTGGGTTTCCTAGAGACCCAGTACTTC. Translated, it gives CASSQELGFLETQYF. The chain has TRBV4-3 and TRBJ2-5; D unresolved. The CDR3 has 15 amino acids. Between the trimmed V and J ends, which lost 0 bases and 4 bases, there was a span of 12 bases. CDR1 is LGHNA and CDR2 is YSLEER in the germline V gene.

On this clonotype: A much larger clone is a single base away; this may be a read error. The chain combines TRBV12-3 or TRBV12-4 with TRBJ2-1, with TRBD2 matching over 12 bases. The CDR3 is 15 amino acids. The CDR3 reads CASSIGLAGNNEQIF. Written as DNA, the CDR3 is TGTGCCAGCAGCATAGGACTAGCGGGAAACAATGAGCAGATCTTC.

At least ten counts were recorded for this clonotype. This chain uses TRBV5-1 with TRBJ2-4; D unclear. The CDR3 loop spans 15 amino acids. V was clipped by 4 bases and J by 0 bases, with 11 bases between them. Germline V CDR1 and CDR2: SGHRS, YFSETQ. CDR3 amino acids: CASSPGVLAKNIQYF. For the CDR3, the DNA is TGCGCCAGCAGCCCCGGTGTCCTAGCCAAAAACATTCAGTACTTC. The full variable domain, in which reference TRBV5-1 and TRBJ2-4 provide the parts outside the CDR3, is KAGVTQTPRYLIKTRGQQVTLSCSPISGHRSVSWYQQTPGQGLQFLFEYFSETQRNKGNFPGRFSGRQFSNSRSEMNVSTLELGDSALYLCASSPGVLAKNIQYFGAGTRLSVL.

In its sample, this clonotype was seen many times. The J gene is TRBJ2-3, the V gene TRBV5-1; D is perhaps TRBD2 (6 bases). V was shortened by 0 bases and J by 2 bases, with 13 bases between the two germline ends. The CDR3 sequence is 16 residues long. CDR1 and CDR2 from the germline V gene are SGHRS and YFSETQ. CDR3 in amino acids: CASSLGTGGNTDTQYF. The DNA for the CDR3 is TGCGCCAGCAGCTTGGGTACTGGCGGGAACACAGATACGCAGTATTTT.

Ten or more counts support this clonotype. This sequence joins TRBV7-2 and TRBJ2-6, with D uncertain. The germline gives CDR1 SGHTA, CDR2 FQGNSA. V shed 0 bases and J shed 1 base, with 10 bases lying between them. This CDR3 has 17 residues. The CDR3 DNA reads TGTGCCAGCAGCTTAGCGGGCGGTCATTCTGGGGCCAACGTCCTGACTTTC. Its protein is CASSLAGGHSGANVLTF.

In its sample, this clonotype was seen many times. The CDR3 bases are TGCAGTGCCCCCCTGGTTACTAGCGCGATCTCCTACGAGCAGTACTTC. It encodes CSAPLVTSAISYEQYF. The V and J genes are TRBV20-1 and TRBJ2-7; 7 bases line up with TRBD2. This CDR3 comprises 16 residues. The V gene end was trimmed by 6 bases and the J gene end by 0 bases; junction bases not matched to a gene: 14. Germline assignment: CDR1 DFQATT and CDR2 SNEGSKA (reference sequence).

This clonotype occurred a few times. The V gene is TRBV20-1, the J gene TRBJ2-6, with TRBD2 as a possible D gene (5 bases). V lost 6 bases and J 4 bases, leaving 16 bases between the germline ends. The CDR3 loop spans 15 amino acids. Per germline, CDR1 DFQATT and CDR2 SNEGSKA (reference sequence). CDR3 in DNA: TGCAGTGCCACCGAGGGATCTTCAGGGGCCAACGTCCTGACTTTC. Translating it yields CSATEGSSGANVLTF.

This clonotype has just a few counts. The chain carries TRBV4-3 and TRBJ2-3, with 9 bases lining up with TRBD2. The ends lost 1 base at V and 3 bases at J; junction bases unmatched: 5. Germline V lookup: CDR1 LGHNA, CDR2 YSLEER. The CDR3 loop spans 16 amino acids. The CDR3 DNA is TGCGCCAGCAGCCAAGCGGCGGGAGGGTTTACAGATACGCAGTATTTT. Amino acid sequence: CASSQAAGGFTDTQYF.

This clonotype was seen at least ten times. The CDR3 is CASSLNGRDEDTQYF. The CDR3 coding sequence is TGTGCCAGCAGCTTAAACGGGAGGGATGAGGATACGCAGTATTTT. The chain is built from TRBV7-9 and TRBJ2-3; the match to TRBD2 covers 8 bases. The J segment lost 6 bases and the V segment lost 2 bases, leaving 7 bases of the junction unmatched. This CDR3 region has 15 residues. The V gene's germline CDR1 is SEHNR and CDR2 FQNEAQ (reference sequence).

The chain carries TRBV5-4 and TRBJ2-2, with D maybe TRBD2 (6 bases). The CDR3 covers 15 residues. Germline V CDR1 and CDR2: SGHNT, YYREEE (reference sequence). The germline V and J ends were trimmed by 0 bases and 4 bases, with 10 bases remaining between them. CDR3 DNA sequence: TGTGCCAGCAGCTTGGCCAAGACTAGCACCGGGGAGCTGTTTTTT. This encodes CASSLAKTSTGELFF. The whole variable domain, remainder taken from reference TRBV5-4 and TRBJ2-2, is ETGVTQSPTHLIKTRGQQVTLRCSSQSGHNTVSWYQQALGQGPQFIFQYYREEENGRGNFPPRFSGLQFPNYSSELNVNALELDDSALYLCASSLAKTSTGELFFGEGSRLTVL.

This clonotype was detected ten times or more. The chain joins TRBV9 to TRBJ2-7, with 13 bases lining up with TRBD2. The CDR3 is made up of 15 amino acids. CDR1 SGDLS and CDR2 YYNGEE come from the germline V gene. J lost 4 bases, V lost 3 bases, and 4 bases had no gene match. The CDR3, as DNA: TGTGCCAGCAGCGCCGGGACTAGCGGGATTTACGAGCAGTACTTC. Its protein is CASSAGTSGIYEQYF.

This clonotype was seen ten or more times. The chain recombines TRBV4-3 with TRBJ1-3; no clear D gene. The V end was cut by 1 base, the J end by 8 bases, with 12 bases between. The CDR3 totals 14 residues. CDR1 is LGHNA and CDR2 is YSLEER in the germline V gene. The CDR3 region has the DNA TGCGCCAGCAGCCAAGCTAGGATCGGGGACACCATATATTTT. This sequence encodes CASSQARIGDTIYF.

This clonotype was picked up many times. Here the CDR3 reads CATSDPGPSDTQYF. In DNA form, the CDR3 reads TGTGCCACCAGTGATCCGGGACCTTCCGATACGCAGTATTTT. This sequence joins TRBV24-1 and TRBJ2-3; TRBD1 or TRBD2 may be the D gene (5 bases each). The germline V and J ends were trimmed by 3 bases and 6 bases, with 12 bases remaining between them. Germline loops: CDR1 KGHDR, CDR2 SFDVKD. The CDR3 has 14 amino acids.

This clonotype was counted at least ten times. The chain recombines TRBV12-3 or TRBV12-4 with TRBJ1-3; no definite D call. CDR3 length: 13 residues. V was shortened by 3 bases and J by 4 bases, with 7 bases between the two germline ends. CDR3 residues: CASSFMGGNTIYF. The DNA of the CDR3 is TGTGCCAGCAGTTTCATGGGGGGAAACACCATATATTTT.

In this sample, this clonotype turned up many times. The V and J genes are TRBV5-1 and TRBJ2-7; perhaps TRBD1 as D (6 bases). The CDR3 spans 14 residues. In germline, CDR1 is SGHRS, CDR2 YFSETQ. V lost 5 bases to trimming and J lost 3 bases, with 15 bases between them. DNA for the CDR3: TGCGCCAGCAGTCTCGGACAGATCTACTACGAGCAGTACTTC. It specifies CASSLGQIYYEQYF.

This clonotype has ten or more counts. The CDR3 region is CSARLQGRSPLHF. CDR3 sequence (DNA): TGCAGTGCTAGGTTGCAGGGTCGATCACCCCTCCACTTT. This chain joins TRBV20-1 and TRBJ1-6; D might be TRBD1 (5 bases). Trimming stripped 3 bases from V and 10 bases from J, with 13 bases between. Germline V gives CDR1 DFQATT, CDR2 SNEGSKA (reference sequence). The CDR3 length is 13 residues.

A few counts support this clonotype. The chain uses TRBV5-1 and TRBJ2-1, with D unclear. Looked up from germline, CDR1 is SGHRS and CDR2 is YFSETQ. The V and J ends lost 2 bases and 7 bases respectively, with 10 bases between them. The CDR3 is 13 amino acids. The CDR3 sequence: CASSFYNQNEQFF. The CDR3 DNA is TGCGCCAGCAGCTTTTACAACCAGAATGAGCAGTTCTTC.

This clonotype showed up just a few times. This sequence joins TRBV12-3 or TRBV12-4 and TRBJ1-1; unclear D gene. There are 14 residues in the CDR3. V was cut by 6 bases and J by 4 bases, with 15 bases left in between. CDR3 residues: CASRDHGVGTEAFF. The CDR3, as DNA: TGTGCCAGCAGGGACCATGGGGTTGGCACTGAAGCTTTCTTT.

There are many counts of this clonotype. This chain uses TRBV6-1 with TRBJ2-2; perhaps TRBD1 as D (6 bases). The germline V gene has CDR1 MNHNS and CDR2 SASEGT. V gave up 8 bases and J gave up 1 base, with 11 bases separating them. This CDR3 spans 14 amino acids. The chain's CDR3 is CASFPGQNTGELFF. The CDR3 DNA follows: TGTGCCAGCTTCCCGGGACAGAACACCGGGGAGCTGTTTTTT.

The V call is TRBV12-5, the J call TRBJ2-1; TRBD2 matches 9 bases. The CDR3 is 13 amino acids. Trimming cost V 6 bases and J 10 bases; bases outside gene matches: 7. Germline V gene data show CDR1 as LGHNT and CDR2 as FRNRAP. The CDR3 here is CASGTSGYKEQFF. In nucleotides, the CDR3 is TGTGCTAGTGGGACTAGCGGTTATAAGGAGCAGTTCTTC. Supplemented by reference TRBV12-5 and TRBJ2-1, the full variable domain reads DARVTQTPRHKVTEMGQEVTMRCQPILGHNTVFWYRQTMMQGLELLAYFRNRAPLDDSGMPKDRFSAEMPDATLATLKIQPSEPRDSAVYFCASGTSGYKEQFFGPGTRLTVL.

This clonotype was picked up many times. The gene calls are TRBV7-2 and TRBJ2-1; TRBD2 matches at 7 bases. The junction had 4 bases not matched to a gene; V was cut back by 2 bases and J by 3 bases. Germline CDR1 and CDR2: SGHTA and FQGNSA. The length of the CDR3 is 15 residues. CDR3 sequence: CASSLRREFYNEQFF. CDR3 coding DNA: TGTGCCAGCAGCTTACGGCGGGAGTTCTACAATGAGCAGTTCTTC.

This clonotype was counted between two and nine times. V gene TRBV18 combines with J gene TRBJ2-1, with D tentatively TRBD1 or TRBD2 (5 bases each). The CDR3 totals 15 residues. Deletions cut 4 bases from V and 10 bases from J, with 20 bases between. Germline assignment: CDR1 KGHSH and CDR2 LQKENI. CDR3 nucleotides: TGTGCCAGCTCACATCCCGGGACCGGATCGGGGGAGCAGTTCTTC. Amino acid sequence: CASSHPGTGSGEQFF. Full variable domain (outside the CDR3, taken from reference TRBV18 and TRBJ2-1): NAGVMQNPRHLVRRRGQEARLRCSPMKGHSHVYWYRQLPEEGLKFMVYLQKENIIDESGMPKERFSAEFPKEGPSILRIQQVVRGDSAAYFCASSHPGTGSGEQFFGPGTRLTVL.

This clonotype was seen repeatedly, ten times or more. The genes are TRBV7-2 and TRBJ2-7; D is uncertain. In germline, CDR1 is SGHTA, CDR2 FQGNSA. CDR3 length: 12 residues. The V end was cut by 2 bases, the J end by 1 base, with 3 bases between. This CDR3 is CASSLISYEQYF. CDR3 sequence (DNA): TGTGCCAGCAGCTTAATATCCTACGAGCAGTACTTC.

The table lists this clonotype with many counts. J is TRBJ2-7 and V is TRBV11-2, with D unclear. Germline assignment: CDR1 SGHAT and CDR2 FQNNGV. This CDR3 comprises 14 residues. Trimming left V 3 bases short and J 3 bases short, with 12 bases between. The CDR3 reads CASSLWGINYEQYF. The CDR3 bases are TGTGCCAGCAGCTTGTGGGGAATCAACTACGAGCAGTACTTC.

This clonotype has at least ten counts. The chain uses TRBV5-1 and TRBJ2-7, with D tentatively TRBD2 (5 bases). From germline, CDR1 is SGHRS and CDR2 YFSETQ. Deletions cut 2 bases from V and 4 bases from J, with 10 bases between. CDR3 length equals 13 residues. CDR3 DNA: TGCGCCAGCAGCTTCGGTAGGGAGTACGAGCAGTACTTC. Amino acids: CASSFGREYEQYF.

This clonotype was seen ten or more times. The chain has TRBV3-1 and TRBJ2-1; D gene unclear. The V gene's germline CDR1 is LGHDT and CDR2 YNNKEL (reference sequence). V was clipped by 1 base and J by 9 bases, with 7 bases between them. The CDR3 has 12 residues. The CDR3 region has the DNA TGTGCCAGCAGCCAAGCGTCTAGTGAGCAGTTCTTC. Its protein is CASSQASSEQFF.